This T cell receptor beta chain was sequenced during a study of T cells expressing NK-cell markers. The germline gives CDR1 SGHAT, CDR2 FQNNGV. The CDR3 contains 16 residues. TCRdb re-called the 5' RACE reads; one entry per CDR3 protein, DNA not given. The data show some 390,000 distinct CDR3 sequences, and the top ten clones hold 9.5% to 12%. The sequence was obtained from a woman aged 45-60 years in good health. The chain combines TRBV11-2 with TRBJ1-1. The sample was blood T cells: a sorted CD56 or NKG2C T cell subset, CD4+ or CD8+ T cells, or bulk PBMC T cells (not recorded which). The chain's CDR3 is CASSLVVGRMNTEAFF.